One T cell receptor (beta chain) is described in this entry. What it binds is unknown. Following autologous stem cell transplantation, relapse occurred in every patient, and exposure to brentuximab vedotin varied. Complete response, partial response or progressive disease constituted the best responses recorded. The sample comes from a study of PD-1 blockade in classical Hodgkin lymphoma. Study findings and constraints: Whoever responded completely had baseline diversity much like that seen in newly diagnosed patients. Any patient who commenced nivolumab under 1 year after ASCT was excluded. Reasons behind the repertoire differences stay unclear, perhaps disease activity or earlier therapy.

Germline lookup yields CDR1 SGHDT and CDR2 YYEEEE. V shed 4 bases and J shed 0 bases, with 11 bases lying between them. The CDR3 extends over 16 amino acids. Produced via immunoSEQ multiplex PCR; TCRdb's table is partial and in-frame only. The repertoire holds approximately 61,000 clones, with 75% to 90% as singletons. The TCR sequence derives from a human donor with classical Hodgkin lymphoma. Sequences were derived from peripheral blood mononuclear cells (PBMCs), sampled at baseline. This chain links TRBV5-6 with TRBJ1-6; D is uncertain. The CDR3 bases are TGTGCCAGCAGCAAACATCCAAGCTCCTATAATTCACCCCTCCACTTT. This sequence encodes CASSKHPSSYNSPLHF.